This T cell receptor beta chain was profiled in a study of blood T cell repertoires in COVID-19. Study-wide background: There were acute and convalescent COVID-19 samples, and they came from the United States, Italy and Spain. T cells, B-cell-depleted T cells, or PBMCs supplied cDNA or gDNA.

This clone was recorded only once. The authors' processing: Researchers report that nucleated cell counts were estimated from reference gene primer amplification. Clones were read by immunoSEQ multiplex PCR, and TCRdb kept only the in-frame ones, dropping some. For V, J and clone size, that table is used; D and trimming come from the DNA. The sample has around 99,000 clones, approximately 80% seen once. Germline V gene lookup returns CDR1 MNHEY and CDR2 SVGEGT. The CDR3 runs to 14 residues. Between the trimmed V and J ends, which lost 5 bases and 7 bases, there was a span of 15 bases. This rearrangement joins TRBV6-2 or TRBV6-3 to TRBJ2-1; D unclear. The sample consisted of peripheral blood. The receptor was isolated from an elderly woman with active or convalescent COVID-19. CDR3 sequence: CASSTLLPQNEQFF. CDR3 nucleotide sequence: TGTGCCAGCAGTACCCTTTTACCCCAGAATGAGCAGTTCTTC.